The 20 T cell receptor beta chains in this list originate from one sample, sequenced in a study of siplizumab effects on memory and regulatory T cells. A roughly six-day coculture at 37°C was performed with the mixed lymphocyte reaction cells. Method: immunoSEQ multiplex PCR; TCRdb's copy keeps in-frame clones and lacks some. The sample includes roughly 14,000 clones, approximately 48% of them seen just once. Their antigen targets remain unknown. The specimen was CFSE-low (dividing) CD4+ T cells sorted from an allogeneic mixed lymphocyte reaction. Receptors were obtained from a human donor in good health; the cells came from an allogeneic mixed lymphocyte reaction.

This clone was observed a handful of times. The rearrangement joins TRBV23-1 to TRBJ2-7; TRBD1 matches at 10 bases. TRBV23-1 has ORF status, its function being uncertain. V lost 2 bases to trimming and J lost 5 bases; unmatched junction nucleotides: 6. The CDR3 is 15 amino acids. The chain's CDR3 is CASSQLDGQGDEQYF. For the CDR3, the DNA is TGCGCCAGCAGTCAACTAGATGGACAGGGGGACGAGCAGTACTTC.

The genes are TRBV19 and TRBJ1-2, with D possibly matching TRBD1 (5 bases). The V end lost 7 bases, the J end lost 5 bases, and 14 bases lay between the germline ends. This CDR3 is built from 13 residues. Germline assignment: CDR1 LNHDA and CDR2 SQIVND (reference sequence). The CDR3 loop reads CASTPDRGYGYTF. In DNA form, the CDR3 reads TGTGCCAGTACCCCCGACAGAGGGTATGGCTACACCTTC.

This clone was observed a single time. This rearrangement joins TRBV6-5 to TRBJ1-3; D is unclear. Germline V gene sequence: CDR1 MNHEY, CDR2 SVGAGI. V dropped 0 bases and J dropped 1 base, with 7 bases sitting between them. The CDR3 contains 15 residues. The CDR3: CASSYSWKSGNTIYF. The CDR3 DNA reads as TGTGCCAGCAGTTACTCGTGGAAATCTGGAAACACCATATATTTT.

The sample holds a few counts of this clone. The rearrangement links TRBV2 to TRBJ1-1; D is undetermined. V was clipped by 7 bases and J by 1 base, with 4 bases between them. The germline CDR1 and CDR2 sequences are SNHLY and FYNNEI. The CDR3 sequence is 11 residues long. CDR3 nucleotides: TGTGCCAGCAACGAGAACACTGAAGCTTTCTTT. This translates into CASNENTEAFF.

The rearrangement uses TRBV5-4 and TRBJ2-2; 8 positions match TRBD1. V lost 4 bases to trimming and J lost 5 bases; unmatched junction nucleotides: 4. CDR1 and CDR2 (germline): SGHNT, YYREEE (reference sequence). The CDR3 has 14 residues. The CDR3 spells CASSETGVTGELFF. DNA of the CDR3: TGTGCCAGCAGCGAGACAGGGGTGACCGGGGAGCTGTTTTTT.

This clone has a handful of counts. The V call is TRBV11-3, the J call TRBJ1-4; no clear D. V lost 8 bases to trimming and J lost 8 bases, with 12 bases between them. The CDR3 is 12 residues long. Germline V CDR1 and CDR2: SGHNT, YENEEA. CDR3 DNA sequence: TGTGCCAGCGGTCGGACCGGCGAAAAACTGTTTTTT. Protein sequence: CASGRTGEKLFF.

The chain carries TRBV25-1 and TRBJ2-1; 12 nucleotides line up with TRBD2. The germline V gene has CDR1 MGHDK and CDR2 SYGVNS. There are 17 residues in the CDR3. V gave up 3 bases and J gave up 0 bases; unmatched junction bases: 3. The CDR3, as DNA: TGTGCCAGCAGTGACCCTAGCGGGAGGGCCTCCTACAATGAGCAGTTCTTC. Translation: CASSDPSGRASYNEQFF. The entire variable domain, with the rest obtained from reference TRBV25-1 and TRBJ2-1, is as follows: EADIYQTPRYLVIGTGKKITLECSQTMGHDKMYWYQQDPGMELHLIHYSYGVNSTEKGDLSSESTVSRIRTEHFPLTLESARPSHTSQYLCASSDPSGRASYNEQFFGPGTRLTVL.

The J gene is TRBJ2-2, the V gene TRBV6-5; D is uncertain. This CDR3 region has 11 residues. Germline CDR1 MNHEY, CDR2 SVGAGI. Trimming left V 6 bases short and J 6 bases short, with 5 bases between. The CDR3 region has the DNA TGTGCCAGCAGGCTAGCCGGGGAGCTGTTTTTT. Translation gives CASRLAGELFF.

The chain links TRBV5-5 to TRBJ1-3; TRBD1 matches 7 bases. This CDR3 contains 15 residues. V lost 4 bases to trimming and J lost 0 bases; unmatched junction nucleotides: 4. Per the germline V gene, CDR1 is SGHKS and CDR2 is YYEKEE (reference sequence). The CDR3 DNA reads TGTGCCAGCAGCACGAGGGACAGCTCTGGAAACACCATATATTTT. Translated: CASSTRDSSGNTIYF.

This clone was seen a few times. The chain couples TRBV11-2 to TRBJ1-5; 10 bases map to TRBD1. The germline gives CDR1 SGHAT, CDR2 FQNNGV. The CDR3 contains 17 residues. The V and J ends lost 5 bases and 2 bases, in that order; junction bases with no gene match: 9. This chain's CDR3 is CASSPPRDRGGNQPQHF. CDR3 DNA sequence: TGTGCCAGCAGCCCTCCTAGGGACAGGGGAGGCAATCAGCCCCAGCATTTT. Full variable domain (remainder filled in from reference TRBV11-2 and TRBJ1-5): EAGVAQSPRYKIIEKRQSVAFWCNPISGHATLYWYQQILGQGPKLLIQFQNNGVVDDSQLPKDRFSAERLKGVDSTLKIQPAKLEDSAVYLCASSPPRDRGGNQPQHFGDGTRLSIL.

The J gene is TRBJ2-2, the V gene TRBV5-5, with D perhaps TRBD1 (6 bases). Trimming left V 3 bases short and J 1 base short, with 7 bases between. Germline-derived CDR1 and CDR2 are SGHKS and YYEKEE (reference sequence). The CDR3 loop spans 14 amino acids. CDR3 region: CASSSTGNTGELFF. In DNA form, the CDR3 reads TGTGCCAGCAGCTCGACAGGGAACACCGGGGAGCTGTTTTTT.

This clone is deemed medium-sized. This chain uses TRBV4-3 with TRBJ2-3, with no clear D. The V end was cut by 1 base, the J end by 2 bases, with 10 bases between. The CDR3 consists of 15 residues. Germline V lookup: CDR1 LGHNA, CDR2 YSLEER. In DNA, the CDR3 is TGCGCCAGCAGCCAAGGGGTCTTTCCCACAGATACGCAGTATTTT. Encoded protein: CASSQGVFPTDTQYF.

This clone ranks as medium-sized (0.01 to 0.1%). J is TRBJ1-5 and V is TRBV10-3, with D possibly being TRBD1 (6 bases). Between the trimmed V and J ends, which lost 10 bases and 1 base, there was a span of 11 bases. The CDR3 is 13 amino acids. Germline V lookup: CDR1 ENHRY, CDR2 SYGVKD. CDR3 nucleotide sequence: TGTGCCACCCGGACAGACAGCAATCAGCCCCAGCATTTT. Its translation is CATRTDSNQPQHF.

In its sample, this clone was seen a few times. The rearrangement uses TRBV19 and TRBJ2-7; 8 nucleotides agree with TRBD2. Germline-derived CDR1 and CDR2 are LNHDA and SQIVND (reference sequence). This CDR3 is built from 15 residues. Germline trimming cut 5 bases from V and 2 bases from J; bases unmatched to any gene: 8. The CDR3 spells CASSPERGPPYEQYF. The CDR3 DNA reads TGTGCCAGTAGTCCCGAGCGGGGGCCTCCCTACGAGCAGTACTTC.

V gene TRBV7-9 combines with J gene TRBJ1-2, with D tentatively TRBD1 (6 bases). The CDR3 is 14 residues long. Trimming removed 2 bases at V and 1 base at J, with 8 bases between. Germline V gives CDR1 SEHNR, CDR2 FQNEAQ (reference sequence). The DNA for the CDR3 is TGTGCCAGCAGCTTACGCAGGGGTAACTATGGCTACACCTTC. Protein: CASSLRRGNYGYTF.

The chain joins TRBV6-6 to TRBJ1-2; weak D call: TRBD1 (6 bases). V dropped 2 bases and J dropped 8 bases, with 12 bases sitting between them. Germline loops: CDR1 MNHNY, CDR2 SVGAGI (reference sequence). The CDR3 loop spans 13 amino acids. CDR3 sequence: CASSYDRLRGYTF. CDR3 DNA: TGTGCCAGCAGTTACGACAGGCTGCGGGGCTACACCTTC.

CDR3: CASRQSFSYNEQFF. The CDR3 DNA follows: TGTGCCAGCAGGCAATCTTTCTCCTACAATGAGCAGTTCTTC. The genes are TRBV6-5 and TRBJ2-1; D is ambiguous. Per the germline V gene, CDR1 is MNHEY and CDR2 is SVGAGI. This CDR3 contains 14 residues. Trimming took off 6 bases at V and 0 bases at J, with 9 bases between the two ends.

The chain has TRBV10-3 and TRBJ2-1; 7 bases agree with TRBD1. The CDR3 sequence is 13 residues long. V lost 6 bases to trimming and J lost 7 bases; unmatched junction nucleotides: 6. Germline V CDR1 and CDR2: ENHRY, SYGVKD. This CDR3 reads CAISPGQSNEQFF. In DNA, the CDR3 is TGTGCCATCAGCCCGGGACAGTCGAATGAGCAGTTCTTC.

The chain uses TRBV18 and TRBJ1-5, with unresolved D. V lost 2 bases, J lost 1 base, and 6 bases lay in between. The CDR3 spans 14 residues. From germline, CDR1 is KGHSH and CDR2 LQKENI. CDR3 in amino acids: CASSPDTSNQPQHF. The DNA for the CDR3 is TGTGCCAGCTCACCAGACACAAGCAATCAGCCCCAGCATTTT.

The chain carries TRBV2 and TRBJ1-2; tentative D call: TRBD1 (6 bases). The germline gives CDR1 SNHLY, CDR2 FYNNEI. CDR3 length: 15 amino acids. The V end lost 4 bases, the J end lost 4 bases, and 16 bases lay between the germline ends. CDR3 sequence reads: CASSVGQGMAYGYTF. CDR3 DNA: TGTGCCAGCAGTGTCGGCCAGGGGATGGCCTATGGCTACACCTTC.